This is a list of T cell receptor beta chains from one sample in a study of T-cell memory formation after mild COVID-19. One entry per CDR3 protein results from TCRdb running MiXCR on the 5' RACE reads. The data show about 150,000 distinct CDR3 sequences, 6% seen once. What was sequenced was PBMCs or a T cell subset sorted from them (not recorded which). The source of these receptors is an adult woman who had mild COVID-19 (a few samples of this study predate the infection). Cell type and time point are not known. CDR3s include the opening cysteine and the closing phenylalanine or tryptophan. The D gene is left open where the match is weak. The size of a clone is reported for some rows only, either as once, few or many, or as a class for expanded clones.

>TRBV15|many|TRBJ1-2|TRBD1
CATSRPFGTGVGGYTF
TGTGCCACCAGCAGACCCTTCGGGACAGGTGTCGGCGGCTACACCTTC
>TRBV5-6|many|TRBJ1-5|-
CASSLRGSNQPQHF
TGTGCCAGCAGCTTGCGGGGGAGCAATCAGCCCCAGCATTTT
>TRBV7-2|-|TRBJ2-1|-
CASSLDTPINEQFF
TGTGCCAGCAGCTTAGACACGCCCATCAATGAGCAGTTCTTC
>TRBV6-6|-|TRBJ1-6|-
CASSTPPGGSPLHF
TGTGCCAGCAGTACCCCCCCGGGGGGTTCACCCCTCCACTTT
>TRBV3-1|-|TRBJ1-1|-
CASSPSMARNTEAFF
TGTGCCAGCAGCCCAAGTATGGCACGGAACACTGAAGCTTTCTTT
>TRBV7-2|many|TRBJ2-1|TRBD1
CASTRLTGVNEQFF
TGTGCCAGCACCCGATTGACAGGGGTCAATGAGCAGTTCTTC
>TRBV13|many|TRBJ2-5|TRBD2
CASSLVGLAGDQETQYF
TGTGCCAGCAGCTTAGTGGGACTAGCGGGAGACCAAGAGACCCAGTACTTC
>TRBV4-1|many|TRBJ1-2|-
CASSQDGGRGATTYGYTF
TGCGCCAGCAGCCAAGATGGAGGGAGGGGGGCCACAACCTATGGCTACACCTTC
>TRBV5-1|few|TRBJ1-1|TRBD1
CASSLGQGFFMNTEAFF
TGCGCCAGCAGCTTGGGACAGGGGTTTTTTATGAACACTGAAGCTTTCTTT
>TRBV10-3|-|TRBJ2-3|-
CAISLTTSTDTQYF
TGTGCCATCAGCCTGACAACTAGCACAGATACGCAGTATTTT
>TRBV6-6|many|TRBJ2-3|TRBD2
CASSYSGTILDTQYF
TGTGCCAGCAGTTACTCCGGGACTATTTTGGATACGCAGTATTTT
>TRBV30|-|TRBJ2-5|-
CAWSPLGETQYF
TGTGCCTGGAGCCCATTGGGAGAGACCCAGTACTTC
>TRBV12-3/TRBV12-4|many|TRBJ2-7|TRBD2
CASSLKGPGGSYEQYF
TGTGCCAGCAGTTTAAAAGGCCCGGGAGGGTCCTACGAGCAGTACTTC
>TRBV29-1|few|TRBJ2-7|-
CSGVGVGGLGGEQYF
TGCAGCGGGGTAGGTGTCGGGGGCCTGGGTGGCGAGCAGTACTTC
>TRBV5-1|-|TRBJ2-6|-
CASKELTGPGANVLTF
TGCGCCAGCAAAGAGTTAACAGGGCCTGGGGCCAACGTCCTGACTTTC
>TRBV7-2|-|TRBJ1-3|-
CAEGVGNTIYF
TGTGCTGAGGGCGTCGGAAACACCATATATTTT
>TRBV12-3/TRBV12-4|few|TRBJ1-5|-
CASSSPKRGETNQPQHF
TGTGCCAGCAGTAGCCCTAAGAGGGGCGAAACCAATCAGCCCCAGCATTTT
>TRBV7-2|few|TRBJ1-3|-
CASSLEGFSGNTIYF
TGTGCCAGCAGCTTAGAGGGGTTCTCTGGAAACACCATATATTTT
>TRBV5-1|few|TRBJ2-1|TRBD1
CASSPDRAGNEQFF
TGCGCCAGCAGCCCCGACAGGGCCGGCAATGAGCAGTTCTTC
>TRBV5-8|-|TRBJ1-3|TRBD1
CASSPSTGGLGNTIYF
TGTGCCAGCAGCCCCTCGACAGGGGGCCTTGGAAACACCATATATTTT
>TRBV27|-|TRBJ2-7|-
CASSFWSTSYEQYF
TGTGCCAGCAGTTTTTGGAGCACCTCCTACGAGCAGTACTTC
>TRBV5-1|many|TRBJ2-7|-
CASSLGGQGEQYF
TGCGCCAGCAGCTTGGGGGGGCAAGGCGAGCAGTACTTC
>TRBV6-2/TRBV6-3|many|TRBJ2-1|TRBD2
CASSYLNLAGGLVGYNEQFF
TGTGCCAGCAGTTACCTTAATCTAGCGGGCGGCCTAGTGGGCTACAATGAGCAGTTCTTC
>TRBV6-5|many|TRBJ2-7|-
CASRPDGKAGLAYEQYF
TGTGCCAGCAGACCAGACGGGAAGGCCGGATTGGCCTACGAGCAGTACTTC
>TRBV7-2|-|TRBJ2-3|TRBD2
CASSLLAARTADTQYF
TGTGCCAGCAGCTTACTAGCGGCTCGGACGGCAGATACGCAGTATTTT
>TRBV7-2|many|TRBJ2-7|-
CASTNLGEQYF
TGTGCCAGCACCAATCTGGGGGAGCAGTACTTC
>TRBV2|few|TRBJ1-2|-
CASSEAMGTAPHF
TGTGCCAGCAGTGAAGCCATGGGGACCGCCCCACACTTC
>TRBV5-1|-|TRBJ1-2|-
CASSPTDPNYGYTF
TGCGCCAGCAGCCCGACAGACCCTAACTATGGCTACACCTTC
>TRBV4-2|many|TRBJ1-1|-
CASSQERTSEAFF
TGTGCCAGCAGCCAAGAAAGGACGTCTGAAGCTTTCTTT
>TRBV23-1|-|TRBJ2-7|TRBD1
CASSQSGTGGDEQYF
TGCGCCAGCAGTCAATCCGGGACAGGGGGTGACGAGCAGTACTTC
>TRBV7-9|many|TRBJ1-1|TRBD1
CASSLGPGGRTEAFF
TGTGCCAGCAGCTTAGGTCCAGGGGGGAGGACTGAAGCTTTCTTT
>TRBV4-2|few|TRBJ1-4|-
CASRASGGNNEKLFF
TGTGCCAGCAGAGCCTCGGGGGGCAATAATGAAAAACTGTTTTTT
>TRBV24-1|many|TRBJ2-1|-
CATTQGGGGYNEQFF
TGTGCCACGACCCAGGGGGGGGGAGGGTACAATGAGCAGTTCTTC
>TRBV11-3|few|TRBJ2-1|-
CASSPRSTTRGYNEQFF
TGTGCCAGCAGCCCACGCTCTACAACGAGGGGGTACAATGAGCAGTTCTTC
>TRBV5-1|many|TRBJ2-2|-
CASTGSGNTGELFF
TGCGCCAGCACAGGGTCGGGGAACACCGGGGAGCTGTTTTTT
>TRBV2|few|TRBJ1-1|-
CASNLVGTNTEAFF
TGTGCCAGCAATCTTGTGGGGACGAACACTGAAGCTTTCTTT
>TRBV7-6|many|TRBJ2-1|-
CASSFQGYNEQFF
TGTGCCAGCAGCTTCCAGGGCTACAATGAGCAGTTCTTC
>TRBV9|-|TRBJ2-5|TRBD2
CASSEPRLAGGSETQYF
TGTGCCAGCAGCGAACCGCGGCTAGCGGGAGGGTCTGAGACCCAGTACTTC
>TRBV7-3|many|TRBJ1-1|TRBD1
CASSLNAGQAEAFF
TGTGCCAGCAGCTTAAACGCGGGACAGGCTGAAGCTTTCTTT
>TRBV7-9|many|TRBJ1-6|TRBD1
CASSLEQGYSSYNSPLHF
TGTGCCAGCAGCTTGGAACAGGGGTATAGCTCCTATAATTCACCCCTCCACTTT
>TRBV6-5|few|TRBJ1-6|-
CASSYSTVDSPLHF
TGTGCCAGCAGTTACTCGACAGTTGATTCACCCCTCCACTTT
>TRBV27|-|TRBJ2-5|-
CASSLDGGRGETQYF
TGTGCCAGCAGTTTAGACGGTGGACGAGGGGAGACCCAGTACTTC
>TRBV6-4|many|TRBJ2-2|TRBD1
CASSGQGTGELFF
TGTGCCAGCAGTGGACAGGGGACAGGGGAGCTGTTTTTT
>TRBV6-6|-|TRBJ1-6|TRBD1
CASNRIDRDDSPLHF
TGTGCCAGCAACAGAATCGACAGGGACGATTCACCCCTCCACTTT
>TRBV19|-|TRBJ1-2|-
CATSPVQGINGYTF
TGTGCCACTAGTCCGGTCCAGGGGATTAATGGCTACACCTTC
>TRBV7-9|many|TRBJ2-3|TRBD2
CASSFGTSGVYFTDTQYF
TGTGCCAGCAGTTTTGGGACTAGCGGGGTTTACTTCACAGATACGCAGTATTTT
>TRBV9|many|TRBJ1-6|TRBD1
CASSGGQDRYNSPLHF
TGTGCCAGCAGCGGGGGACAGGACCGATATAATTCACCCCTCCACTTT
>TRBV5-4|few|TRBJ2-3|-
CASSIPERAPGTQYF
TGTGCCAGCAGTATCCCGGAACGGGCCCCCGGTACGCAGTATTTT
>TRBV18|-|TRBJ1-2|-
CASSPPRSYGYTF
TGTGCCAGCTCACCTCCACGGTCTTATGGCTACACCTTC
>TRBV29-1|few|TRBJ1-2|-
CSGLWGEKGRAAF
TGCAGCGGGCTTTGGGGGGAGAAGGGCCGGGCCGCCTTC
>TRBV20-1|many|TRBJ2-1|TRBD1
CSAPRTGVSYNEQFF
TGCAGTGCCCCGAGGACAGGGGTCTCCTACAATGAGCAGTTCTTC
>TRBV18|-|TRBJ1-3|-
CASSPLSYHGGSSGNTIYF
TGTGCCAGCTCACCATTGTCGTACCACGGGGGGAGCTCTGGAAACACCATATATTTT
>TRBV6-2/TRBV6-3|-|TRBJ1-5|-
CASSYTSNQPQHF
TGTGCCAGCAGTTACACTAGCAATCAGCCCCAGCATTTT
>TRBV24-1|-|TRBJ2-5|TRBD1
CATSDRTGIRETQYF
TGTGCCACCAGTGATCGGACAGGGATCAGGGAGACCCAGTACTTC
>TRBV20-1|many|TRBJ2-3|-
CSVKIGDTQYF
TGCAGTGTCAAGATTGGAGATACGCAGTATTTT